This TCR beta chain was retrieved from a study of breast tumors, draining lymph nodes, adjacent tissues. Breast cancer patients provided tissue from their axillary draining lymph nodes. Trimming shortened V by 11 bases and J by 1 base, and 18 bases separated the two germline ends. Germline loops: CDR1 SGHNT, CDR2 YENEEA. The CDR3 is made up of 15 amino acids. Study observations and caveats: That most tumor T cells come from lymph nodes remained unproven. Most tumor T cells seemingly derive from lymph node, then expand in tumor. Tumors had less TCR diversity than lymph nodes, more than nontumor tissue.

For this clonotype: The antigen is not known.

MiXCR, applied by TCRdb to the multiplex PCR reads, yields one record per CDR3 protein. Of under 300,000 distinct CDR3 sequences listed, around 35% are singletons. This chain uses TRBV11-3 with TRBJ1-3; D gene uncertain. Sequenced sample: axillary lymph node tissue. The sequence was collected from a female donor with breast cancer. Some clones in this sample may be carry-over from other donors' samples. The CDR3 loop is CAQPPRGGSGNTIYF. DNA of the CDR3: TGTGCCCAGCCCCCGCGGGGTGGGTCTGGAAACACCATATATTTT.